What follows is one TCR beta chain and its context. Method: immunoSEQ multiplex PCR; TCRdb's copy keeps in-frame clones and lacks some. Of roughly 2.2 million clones listed, approximately 93% were seen once; the top ten hold under 0.45%. This sample stems from a study of shared clonotypes between healthy human individuals. Division of CD4+ cells produced a CD45RA+ naive subset and a CD45RA-negative memory subset. The V end was cut by 2 bases, the J end by 7 bases, with 14 bases between. Germline V CDR1 and CDR2: SNHLY, FYNNEI. CDR3 length: 15 amino acids. The chain joins TRBV2 to TRBJ2-2, with D uncertain. What was sequenced was naive CD4+ T cells from PBMCs. Subset described: CD45RA+ positively selected. This clonotype originated in a young man in good health. Some clones in this sample may be carry-over from other donors' samples. Here the CDR3 DNA reads TGTGCCAGCAGTGAAACCCACGTGGCTAACGGGGAGCTGTTTTTT. This translates into CASSETHVANGELFF.